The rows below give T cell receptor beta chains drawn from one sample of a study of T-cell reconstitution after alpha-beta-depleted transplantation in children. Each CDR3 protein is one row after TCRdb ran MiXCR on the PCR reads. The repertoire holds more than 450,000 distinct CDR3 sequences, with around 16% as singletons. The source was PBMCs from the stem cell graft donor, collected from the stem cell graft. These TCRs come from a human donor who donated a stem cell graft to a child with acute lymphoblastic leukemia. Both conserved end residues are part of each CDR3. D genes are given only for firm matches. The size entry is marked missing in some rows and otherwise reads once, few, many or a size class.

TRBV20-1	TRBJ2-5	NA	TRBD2	TGCAGTGCTAGAGCGAGTAGCGGGAGGGCCGTGGAGACCCAGTACTTC	CSARASSGRAVETQYF
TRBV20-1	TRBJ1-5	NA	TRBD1	TGCAGTGCTGCCCCGACAGGGGAAAAACAGCCCCAGCATTTT	CSAAPTGEKQPQHF
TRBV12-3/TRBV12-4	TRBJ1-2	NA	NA	TGTGCCAGCAGTTTTTGGGATGGCTACACCTTC	CASSFWDGYTF
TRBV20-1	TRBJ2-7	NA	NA	TGCAGTGCTAGAAACCGGGACCTCGGCGGCTACGAGCAGTACTTC	CSARNRDLGGYEQYF
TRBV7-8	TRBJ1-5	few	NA	TGTGCCAGCAGCTACGACCGCGGGCCCCAGCATTTT	CASSYDRGPQHF
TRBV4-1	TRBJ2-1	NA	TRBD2	TGCGCCAGCACCCAAGCGGGCATGCGGGAGGTAGTGGTCTTC	CASTQAGMREVVVF
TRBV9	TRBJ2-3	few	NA	TGTGCCAGCAGCGTAGAGTATGAAATAGGGGCAGATACGCAGTATTTT	CASSVEYEIGADTQYF
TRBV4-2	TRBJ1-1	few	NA	TGTGCCAGCAGCCAAAGGGGCCGAGACACTGAAGCTTTCTTT	CASSQRGRDTEAFF
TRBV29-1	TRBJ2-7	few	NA	TGCAGCGTTGGTTTCAATCGATACGAGCAGTACTTC	CSVGFNRYEQYF
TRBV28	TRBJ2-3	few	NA	TGTGCCAGCAGTCCTCCGGGCCTGACGTCAGATACGCAGTATTTT	CASSPPGLTSDTQYF
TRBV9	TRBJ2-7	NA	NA	TGTGCCAGCAGCACCCCTGGGACACCCCCGGACTTC	CASSTPGTPPDF
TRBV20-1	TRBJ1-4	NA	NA	TGCAGTGCTAGGGATAAATCGGTGTACGAAAAACTGTTTTTT	CSARDKSVYEKLFF
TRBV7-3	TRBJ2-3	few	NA	TGTGCCAGCAGCCTGTCCAAGAGCACAGATACGCAGTATTTT	CASSLSKSTDTQYF
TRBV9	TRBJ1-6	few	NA	TGTGCCAGCAGCGCCGAGGGGGGAGACAGCTTTTTCGCAGCCCTAAATTCACCCCTCCACTTT	CASSAEGGDSFFAALNSPLHF
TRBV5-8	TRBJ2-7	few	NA	TGTGCCAGCAGCTTGGACCGTCTACGGGCCTACGAGCAGTACTTC	CASSLDRLRAYEQYF
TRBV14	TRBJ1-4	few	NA	TGTGCCAGCAGCCAAAACCAGGGTTCTAATGAAAAACTGTTTTTT	CASSQNQGSNEKLFF
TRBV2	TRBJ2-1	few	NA	TGTGCCAGCAGTGATGGCGGGCCGGGTAATGAGCAGTTCTTC	CASSDGGPGNEQFF
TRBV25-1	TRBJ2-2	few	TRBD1	TGTGCCAGCAGTGCTTCGACAGGGTTCAGGGTCGCGAACACCGGGGAGCTGTTTTTT	CASSASTGFRVANTGELFF
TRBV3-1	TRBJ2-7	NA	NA	TGTGCCAGCAGACAGGGGCCCCGGGGGGACGAGCAGTACTTC	CASRQGPRGDEQYF